This paragraph covers one TCR beta chain sequence. The sample belongs to a study of blood T cell repertoires in COVID-19. Overall study: Italy, Spain and the United States were the sources of the convalescent and acute COVID-19 samples. From T cells, B-cell-depleted T cells, or PBMCs came the material, which was cDNA or gDNA.

TCRdb keeps only in-frame clones here, not all; method: immunoSEQ multiplex PCR. The sample shows some 200,000 clones, about four fifths of them seen only once. Enrollment of patients from Seattle took place during active infection, with longitudinal follow-up. This CDR3 has 16 amino acids. Germline CDR1 and CDR2: MNHNY and SVGAGI (reference sequence). Trimming took 5 bases from V and 3 from J, leaving 17 bases between them. The chain recombines TRBV6-6 with TRBJ1-5; a possible D gene is TRBD1 (5 bases). The TCR comes from a woman in her forties with COVID-19, enrolled during active disease. Sequencing was done on a sample of peripheral blood. The CDR3 sequence: CASSLGTGVNNQPQHF. The CDR3 DNA reads TGTGCCAGCAGTCTAGGGACGGGGGTAAACAATCAGCCCCAGCATTTT.